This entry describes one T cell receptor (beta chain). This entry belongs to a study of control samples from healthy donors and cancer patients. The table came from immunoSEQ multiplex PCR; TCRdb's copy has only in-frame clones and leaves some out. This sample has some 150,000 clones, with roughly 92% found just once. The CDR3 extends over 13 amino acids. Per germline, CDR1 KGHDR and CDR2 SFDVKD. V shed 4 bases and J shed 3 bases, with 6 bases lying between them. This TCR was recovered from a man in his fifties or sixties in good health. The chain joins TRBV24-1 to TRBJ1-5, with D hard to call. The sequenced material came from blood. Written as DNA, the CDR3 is TGTGCCACCAGTGAGGCCCCCAATCAGCCCCAGCATTTT. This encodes CATSEAPNQPQHF.